This T cell receptor (beta chain) is drawn from a study of blood T cells in healthy people across ages. Study-wide background: Per every two T cells, about one barcoded beta molecule was captured by template switching.

It was with a sample-barcoded 5' primer and a J-beta primer mix that a second PCR of roughly 7 to 12 cycles was run. Each cDNA molecule was tagged by a template-switch adaptor that had 12 random nucleotides. One entry per CDR3 protein, called by TCRdb with MiXCR from the 5' RACE reads. This sample has over a million distinct CDR3 sequences; about 45% occur once, and the top ten carry around 4%. The germline CDR1 and CDR2 sequences are SNHLY and FYNNEI. The ends were cut back, 6 bases at V and 1 base at J, with 14 bases in the middle. The CDR3 length is 15 residues. This clonotype was seen a few times. The sample providers were healthy Caucasian people from Russia, aged roughly 6 to 90. The amount of total RNA extracted per sample was at least 5 micrograms.

V usage is TRBV2 and J usage is TRBJ2-3; D may match TRBD1 or TRBD2 (5 bases each). This receptor was taken from a woman aged 18-35 years in good health. Specimen: blood. The DNA of the CDR3 is TGTGCCAGCAGCGAGGGGACCTTTGGCACAGATACGCAGTATTTT. Protein sequence: CASSEGTFGTDTQYF. The full variable domain, completed using reference TRBV2 and TRBJ2-3, is EPEVTQTPSHQVTQMGQEVILRCVPISNHLYFYWYRQILGQKVEFLVSFYNNEISEKSEIFDDQFSVERPDGSNFTLKIRSTKLEDSAMYFCASSEGTFGTDTQYFGPGTRLTVL.